The rows below give T cell receptor beta chains drawn from one sample of a study of Graves' ophthalmopathy and Graves' hyperthyroidism. TCRdb analysed the multiplex PCR reads with MiXCR anew, one entry per CDR3 protein. The sample lists some 150,000 distinct CDR3 sequences; 30% to 45% were seen once. The sample taken for sequencing was peripheral blood. These receptors were collected from a man younger than 40 with Graves' ophthalmopathy. Each CDR3 is given without its conserved first and last residue. The D gene is left open where the match is weak. Size values are once, few and many counts, or a class for expanded clones, and some rows have none.

TRBV12-3/TRBV12-4	TRBD2	TRBJ2-7	many	ASTGREPYEQY
TRBV10-3	NA	TRBJ1-1	NA	ATRRELDTEAF
TRBV6-2/TRBV6-3	NA	TRBJ1-1	NA	ASSYASEAF
TRBV12-3/TRBV12-4	NA	TRBJ1-1	many	ASSLVGTEAF
TRBV20-1	NA	TRBJ1-5	NA	SARDGGTDQPQH
TRBV27	NA	TRBJ2-7	few	ASSSGALGEQY
TRBV6-2/TRBV6-3	TRBD2	TRBJ2-5	NA	ASSVGLQETQY
TRBV6-2/TRBV6-3	NA	TRBJ1-1	many	ASSPTEHYEAF
TRBV28	NA	TRBJ1-6	many	ASSSGLHDYNSPLH
TRBV27	TRBD1	TRBJ2-7	NA	ASSENPGTGSYEQY
TRBV7-8	NA	TRBJ1-2	NA	ASSLSPSALNYGYT
TRBV15	NA	TRBJ1-5	NA	ATSRDLGDLRFFQH
TRBV7-2	NA	TRBJ2-5	NA	ASSQIGVQETQY
TRBV5-6	NA	TRBJ1-3	many	ASSLEGVPSGNTIY
TRBV28	NA	TRBJ2-7	many	ASIRNRVLTYEQY
TRBV28	NA	TRBJ1-3	many	ASRATLSSGNTIY
TRBV18	TRBD1	TRBJ1-1	many	ASSQWGPGTARTEAF
TRBV7-2	TRBD2	TRBJ2-7	many	ASSSREGPYEQY
TRBV19	NA	TRBJ1-2	NA	ASSLDRRGYT
TRBV6-5	TRBD2	TRBJ2-5	many	ASRQLAGERETQY
TRBV27	NA	TRBJ1-2	many	ASSRADNYGYT
TRBV12-5	NA	TRBJ1-1	NA	ASGLVHAGHTEAF